This T cell receptor (beta chain) was captured in a study of T cell responses to AZD1222 COVID-19 vaccine. This clone was observed a handful of times. Its antigen remains unidentified. Overall study findings and caveats: Sampling captured repertoires only after the peak T cell response. The breadth and depth of Spike-specific TCRs increased once two AZD1222 doses had been given.

Repertoires were generated with immunoSEQ multiplex PCR, while TCRdb's copy carries only in-frame clones and drops some. The sample contains around 91,000 clones, 70% to 90% of which appear only once. This receptor was obtained from an adult in good health. The specimen was peripheral blood, collected on day 0 of AZD1222 vaccination.

In DNA form, the CDR3 reads TGTGCCAGCAGCCGGGTGGGCAGCTCCTACGAGCAGTACTTC. It codes for CASSRVGSSYEQYF. The chain uses TRBV7-2 and TRBJ2-7; D is ambiguous. The germline V gene encodes CDR1 SGHTA and CDR2 FQGNSA. The length of the CDR3 is 14 residues. Between the trimmed V and J ends, which lost 5 bases and 0 bases, there was a span of 11 bases.